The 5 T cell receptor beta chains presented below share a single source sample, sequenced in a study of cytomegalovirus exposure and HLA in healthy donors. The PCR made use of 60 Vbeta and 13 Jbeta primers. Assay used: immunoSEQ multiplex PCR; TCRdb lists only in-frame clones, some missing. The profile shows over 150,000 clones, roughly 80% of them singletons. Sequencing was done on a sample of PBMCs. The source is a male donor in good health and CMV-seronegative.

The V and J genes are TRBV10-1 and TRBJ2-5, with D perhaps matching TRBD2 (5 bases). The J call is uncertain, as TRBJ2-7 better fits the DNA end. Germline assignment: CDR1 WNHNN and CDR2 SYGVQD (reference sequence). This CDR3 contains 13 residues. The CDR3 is CASSQTSSYEQYF. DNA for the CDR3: TGCGCCAGCAGCCAAACTAGCTCCTACGAGCAGTACTTC.

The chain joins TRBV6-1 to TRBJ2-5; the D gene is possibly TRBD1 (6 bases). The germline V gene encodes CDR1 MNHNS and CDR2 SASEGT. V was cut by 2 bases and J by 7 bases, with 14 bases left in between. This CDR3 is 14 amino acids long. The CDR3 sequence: CASSERGYWGTQYF. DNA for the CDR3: TGTGCCAGCAGTGAAAGGGGGTATTGGGGGACCCAGTACTTC.

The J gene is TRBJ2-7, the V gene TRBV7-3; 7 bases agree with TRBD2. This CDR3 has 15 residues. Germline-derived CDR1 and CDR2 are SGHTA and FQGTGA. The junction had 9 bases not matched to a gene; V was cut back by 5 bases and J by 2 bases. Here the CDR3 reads CASSLGAGDPYEQYF. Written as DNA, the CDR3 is TGTGCCAGCAGCCTAGGCGCGGGAGACCCCTACGAGCAGTACTTC.

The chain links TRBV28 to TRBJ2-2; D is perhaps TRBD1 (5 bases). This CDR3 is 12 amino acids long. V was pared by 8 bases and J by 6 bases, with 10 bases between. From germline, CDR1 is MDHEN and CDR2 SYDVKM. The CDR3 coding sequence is TGTGCCAGCCAAGGGGTATCCGGGGAGCTGTTTTTT. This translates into CASQGVSGELFF.

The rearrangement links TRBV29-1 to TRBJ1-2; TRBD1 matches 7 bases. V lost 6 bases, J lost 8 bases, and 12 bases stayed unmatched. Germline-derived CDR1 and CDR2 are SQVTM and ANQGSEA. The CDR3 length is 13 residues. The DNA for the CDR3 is TGCAGCGTGACCCGGGACAGTATGGGCGGCTACACCTTC. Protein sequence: CSVTRDSMGGYTF.